This T cell receptor (beta chain) was found in a study of CD8+CD57+ T cells in acquired aplastic anemia. Details on this clonotype: Its antigen remains unidentified.

Using genomic DNA as the template, TCR beta VDJ and CDR3 profiling was carried out. Via MiXCR, TCRdb re-called the reads, giving one row per CDR3 protein. The table records 150,000 to 200,000 distinct CDR3 sequences, more than 45% of them present only once. This CDR3 has 13 residues. V was cut by 1 base and J by 1 base, with 4 bases left in between. CDR1 is SGHVS, CDR2 FNYEAQ, per germline. Study results and limitations: With respect to CD8+ Simpson's diversity, patients and controls did not differ significantly. Patients had approximately 30 CD8+ CDR3 sequences in common with controls (the shared set).

Patients chosen for sequencing had shown CD8+CD57+ cell expansion by flow cytometry. The cohort consisted entirely of patients having severe acquired aplastic anemia. The sequenced sample consisted of sorted CD4+, CD8+, or CD8+CD57+ T cells (not recorded which) from PBMCs. The sequence was obtained from a human donor with aplastic anemia. J is TRBJ1-1 and V is TRBV7-6, with D unresolved. CDR3 sequence: CASSLGWNTEAFF. CDR3 bases: TGTGCCAGCAGCTTAGGTTGGAACACTGAAGCTTTCTTT. Full variable domain (outside the CDR3, taken from reference TRBV7-6 and TRBJ1-1): GAGVSQSPRYKVTKRGQDVALRCDPISGHVSLYWYRQALGQGPEFLTYFNYEAQQDKSGLPNDRFSAERPEGSISTLTIQRTEQRDSAMYRCASSLGWNTEAFFGQGTRLTVV.